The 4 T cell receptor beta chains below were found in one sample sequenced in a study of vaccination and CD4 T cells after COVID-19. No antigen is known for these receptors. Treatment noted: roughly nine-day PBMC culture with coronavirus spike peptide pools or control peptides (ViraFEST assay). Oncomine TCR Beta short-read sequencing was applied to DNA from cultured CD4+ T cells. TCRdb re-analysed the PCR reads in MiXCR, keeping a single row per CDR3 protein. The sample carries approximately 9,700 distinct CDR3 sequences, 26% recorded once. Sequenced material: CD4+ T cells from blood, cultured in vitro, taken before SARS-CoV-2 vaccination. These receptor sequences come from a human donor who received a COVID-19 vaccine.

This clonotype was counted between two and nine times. The CDR3 bases are TGTGCCACCAGTGAGCCAAGACAGGGGCAAGAGACCCAGTACTTC. Translating gives CATSEPRQGQETQYF. The chain has TRBV24-1 and TRBJ2-5; 8 bases fit TRBD1. CDR1 and CDR2 (germline): KGHDR, SFDVKD. CDR3 length equals 15 residues. V dropped 4 bases and J dropped 2; count of bases not matched to a gene: 5.

CDR3 loop: CSARNYRGRDSGRTDTQYF. The CDR3 DNA is TGCAGTGCTAGAAACTATAGGGGCCGGGATAGCGGACGCACAGATACGCAGTATTTT. The genes are TRBV20-1 and TRBJ2-3; D might be TRBD2 (6 bases). In germline, CDR1 is DFQATT, CDR2 SNEGSKA (reference sequence). The V end was cut by 2 bases, the J end by 1 base, with 25 bases between. CDR3 length equals 19 residues.

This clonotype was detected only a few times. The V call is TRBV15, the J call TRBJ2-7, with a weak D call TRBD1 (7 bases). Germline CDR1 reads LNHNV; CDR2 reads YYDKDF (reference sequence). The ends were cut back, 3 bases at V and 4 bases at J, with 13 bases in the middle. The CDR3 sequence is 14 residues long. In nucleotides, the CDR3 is TGTGCCACCAGCAGGGTCAGGGGGACTTACGAGCAGTACTTC. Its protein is CATSRVRGTYEQYF.

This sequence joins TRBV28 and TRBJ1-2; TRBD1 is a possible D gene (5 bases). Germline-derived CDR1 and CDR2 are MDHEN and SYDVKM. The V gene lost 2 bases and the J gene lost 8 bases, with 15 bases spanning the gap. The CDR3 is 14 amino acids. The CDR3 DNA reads TGTGCCAGCAGTTTAAGAAGTCAGGGAGGAGGCTACACCTTC. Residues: CASSLRSQGGGYTF.